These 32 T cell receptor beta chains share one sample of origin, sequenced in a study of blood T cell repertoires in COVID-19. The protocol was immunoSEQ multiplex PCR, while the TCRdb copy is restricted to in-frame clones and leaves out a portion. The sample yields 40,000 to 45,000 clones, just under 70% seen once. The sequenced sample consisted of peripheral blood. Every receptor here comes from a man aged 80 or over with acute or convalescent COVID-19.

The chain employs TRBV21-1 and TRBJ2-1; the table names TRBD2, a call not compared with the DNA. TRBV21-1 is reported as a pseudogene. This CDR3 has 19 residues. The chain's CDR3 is CASENSPRPGGWGTNEQFF. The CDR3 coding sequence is TGTGCCAGCGAAAACTCGCCCCGGCCGGGAGGCTGGGGGACCAATGAGCAGTTCTTC.

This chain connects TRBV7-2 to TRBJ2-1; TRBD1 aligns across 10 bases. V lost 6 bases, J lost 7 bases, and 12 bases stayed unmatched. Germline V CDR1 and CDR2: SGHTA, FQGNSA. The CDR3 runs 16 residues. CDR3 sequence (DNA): TGTGCCAGCAGTTCAAGACAGGGGGCTGTTTGGAATGAGCAGTTCTTC. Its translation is CASSSRQGAVWNEQFF.

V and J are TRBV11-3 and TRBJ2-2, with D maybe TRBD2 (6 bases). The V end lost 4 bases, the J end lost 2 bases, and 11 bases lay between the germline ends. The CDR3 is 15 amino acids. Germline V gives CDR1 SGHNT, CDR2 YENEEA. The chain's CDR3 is CASSWRDGNTGELFF. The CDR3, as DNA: TGTGCCAGCAGCTGGCGGGACGGAAACACCGGGGAGCTGTTTTTT.

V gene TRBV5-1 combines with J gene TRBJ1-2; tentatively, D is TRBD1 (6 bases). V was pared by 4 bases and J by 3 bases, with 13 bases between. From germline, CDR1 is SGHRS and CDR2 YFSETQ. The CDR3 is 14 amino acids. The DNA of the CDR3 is TGCGCCAGCAGCGAGACAGGCCTACACTATGGCTACACCTTC. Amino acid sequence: CASSETGLHYGYTF.

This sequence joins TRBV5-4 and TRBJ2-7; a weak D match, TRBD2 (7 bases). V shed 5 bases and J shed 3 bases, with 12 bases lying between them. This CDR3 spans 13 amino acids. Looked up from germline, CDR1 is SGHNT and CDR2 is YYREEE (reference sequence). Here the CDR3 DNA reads TGTGCCAGCAGTCAGCGGGACAACTACGAGCAGTACTTC. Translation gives CASSQRDNYEQYF.

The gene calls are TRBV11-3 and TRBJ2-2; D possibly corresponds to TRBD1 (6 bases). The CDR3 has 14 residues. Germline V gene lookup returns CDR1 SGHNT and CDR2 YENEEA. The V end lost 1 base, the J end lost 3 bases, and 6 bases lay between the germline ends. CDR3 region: CASSLGQDTGELFF. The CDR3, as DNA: TGTGCCAGCAGCTTAGGACAGGACACCGGGGAGCTGTTTTTT.

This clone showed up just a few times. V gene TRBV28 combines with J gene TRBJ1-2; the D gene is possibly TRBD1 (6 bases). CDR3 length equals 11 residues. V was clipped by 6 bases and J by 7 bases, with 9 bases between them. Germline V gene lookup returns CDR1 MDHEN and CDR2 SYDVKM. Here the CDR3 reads CASSPGVGYTF. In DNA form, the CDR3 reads TGTGCCAGCAGCCCAGGGGTTGGCTACACCTTC.

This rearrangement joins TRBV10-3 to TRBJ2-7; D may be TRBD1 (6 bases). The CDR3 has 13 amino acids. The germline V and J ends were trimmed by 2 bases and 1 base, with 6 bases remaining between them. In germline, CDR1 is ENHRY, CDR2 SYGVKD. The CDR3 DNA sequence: TGTGCCATCAGTGAGGGACAGTCCTACGAGCAGTACTTC. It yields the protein CAISEGQSYEQYF.

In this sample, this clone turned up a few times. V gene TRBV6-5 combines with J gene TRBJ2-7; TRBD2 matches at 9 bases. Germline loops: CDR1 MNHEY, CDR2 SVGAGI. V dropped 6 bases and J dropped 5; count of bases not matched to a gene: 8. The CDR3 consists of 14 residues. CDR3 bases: TGTGCCAGCAGGACTCCGGGACTAGCACACGAGCAGTACTTC. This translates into CASRTPGLAHEQYF.

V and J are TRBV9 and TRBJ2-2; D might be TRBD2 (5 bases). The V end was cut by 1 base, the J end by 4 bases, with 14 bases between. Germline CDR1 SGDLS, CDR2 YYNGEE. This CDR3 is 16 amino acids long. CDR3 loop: CASSVRASEGTGELFF. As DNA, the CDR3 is TGTGCCAGCAGCGTACGGGCGTCCGAGGGCACCGGGGAGCTGTTTTTT.

The CDR3 reads CASSLRGHGEKLFF. Written as DNA, the CDR3 is TGTGCCAGCAGCCTAAGGGGGCATGGTGAAAAACTGTTTTTT. The chain links TRBV7-2 to TRBJ1-4; 7 bases are a match to TRBD1. Losses at the gene ends were 5 bases for V and 7 bases for J; bases not matched to a gene: 7. The V gene's germline CDR1 is SGHTA and CDR2 FQGNSA. The CDR3 contains 14 residues.

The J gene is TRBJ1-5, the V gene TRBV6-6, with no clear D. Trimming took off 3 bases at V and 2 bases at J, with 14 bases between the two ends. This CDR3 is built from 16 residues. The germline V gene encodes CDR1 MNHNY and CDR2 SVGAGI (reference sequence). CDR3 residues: CASSYLSDGGNQPQHF. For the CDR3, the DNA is TGTGCCAGCAGTTATCTTAGTGACGGGGGCAATCAGCCCCAGCATTTT.

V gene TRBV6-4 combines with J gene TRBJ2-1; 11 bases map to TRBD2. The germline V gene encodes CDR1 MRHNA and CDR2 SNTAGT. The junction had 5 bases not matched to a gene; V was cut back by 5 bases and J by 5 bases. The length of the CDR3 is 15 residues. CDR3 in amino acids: CASSKLAGGNNEQFF. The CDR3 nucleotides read TGTGCCAGCAGTAAGCTAGCGGGGGGAAACAATGAGCAGTTCTTC.

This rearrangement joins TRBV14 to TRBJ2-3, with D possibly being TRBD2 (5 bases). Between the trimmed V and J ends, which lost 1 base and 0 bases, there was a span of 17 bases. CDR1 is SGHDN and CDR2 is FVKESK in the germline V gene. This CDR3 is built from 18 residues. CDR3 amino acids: CASSQGTTRKASTDTQYF. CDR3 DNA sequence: TGTGCCAGCAGCCAAGGGACCACTAGAAAGGCTAGCACAGATACGCAGTATTTT.

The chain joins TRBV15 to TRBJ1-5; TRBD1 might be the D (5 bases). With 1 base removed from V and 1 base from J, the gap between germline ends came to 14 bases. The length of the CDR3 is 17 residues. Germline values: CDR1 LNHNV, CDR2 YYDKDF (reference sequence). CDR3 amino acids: CATSRALTRTSNQPQHF. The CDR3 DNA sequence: TGTGCCACCAGCAGAGCTTTGACCAGGACAAGCAATCAGCCCCAGCATTTT.

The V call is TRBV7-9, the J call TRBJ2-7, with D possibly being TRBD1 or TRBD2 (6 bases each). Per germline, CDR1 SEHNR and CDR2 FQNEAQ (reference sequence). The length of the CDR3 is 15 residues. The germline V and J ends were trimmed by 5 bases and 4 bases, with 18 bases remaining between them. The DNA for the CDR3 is TGTGCCAGCAGCGTAGGGGGACTGGATACGTACGAGCAGTACTTC. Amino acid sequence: CASSVGGLDTYEQYF. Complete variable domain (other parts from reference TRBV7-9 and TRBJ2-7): DTGVSQNPRHKITKRGQNVTFRCDPISEHNRLYWYRQTLGQGPEFLTYFQNEAQLEKSRLLSDRFSAERPKGSFSTLEIQRTEQGDSAMYLCASSVGGLDTYEQYFGPGTRLTVT.

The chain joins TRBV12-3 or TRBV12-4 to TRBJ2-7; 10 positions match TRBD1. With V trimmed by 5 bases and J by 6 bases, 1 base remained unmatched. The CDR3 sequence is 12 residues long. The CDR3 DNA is TGTGCCAGCAGTCGGGACAGGGGCGAGCAGTACTTC. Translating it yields CASSRDRGEQYF.

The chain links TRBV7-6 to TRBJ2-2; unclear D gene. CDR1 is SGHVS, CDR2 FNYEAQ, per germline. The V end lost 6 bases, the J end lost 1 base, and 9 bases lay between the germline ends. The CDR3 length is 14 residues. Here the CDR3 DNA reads TGTGCCAGCAGAAGCACCGGGAACACCGGGGAGCTGTTTTTT. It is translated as CASRSTGNTGELFF.

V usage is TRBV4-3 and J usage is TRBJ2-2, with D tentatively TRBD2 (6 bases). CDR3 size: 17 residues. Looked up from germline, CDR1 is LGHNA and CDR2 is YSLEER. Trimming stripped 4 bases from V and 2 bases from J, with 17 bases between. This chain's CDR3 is CASSPSPGGANTGELFF. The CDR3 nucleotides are TGCGCCAGCAGCCCCAGCCCCGGGGGAGCAAACACCGGGGAGCTGTTTTTT.

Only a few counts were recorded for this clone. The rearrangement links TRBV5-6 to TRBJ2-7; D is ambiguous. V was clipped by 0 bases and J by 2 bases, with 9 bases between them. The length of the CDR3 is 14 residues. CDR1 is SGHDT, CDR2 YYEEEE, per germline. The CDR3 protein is CASSLALSAYEQYF. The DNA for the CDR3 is TGTGCCAGCAGCTTGGCGCTCAGTGCCTACGAGCAGTACTTC. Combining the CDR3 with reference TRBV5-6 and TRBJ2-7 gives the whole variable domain DAGVTQSPTHLIKTRGQQVTLRCSPKSGHDTVSWYQQALGQGPQFIFQYYEEEERQRGNFPDRFSGHQFPNYSSELNVNALLLGDSALYLCASSLALSAYEQYFGPGTRLTVT.

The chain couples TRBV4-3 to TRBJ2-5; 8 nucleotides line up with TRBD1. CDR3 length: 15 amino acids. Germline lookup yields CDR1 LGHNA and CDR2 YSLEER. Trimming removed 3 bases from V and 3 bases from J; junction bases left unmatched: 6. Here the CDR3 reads CASSQDRAEEETQYF. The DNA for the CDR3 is TGCGCCAGCAGCCAGGACAGGGCCGAAGAAGAGACCCAGTACTTC.

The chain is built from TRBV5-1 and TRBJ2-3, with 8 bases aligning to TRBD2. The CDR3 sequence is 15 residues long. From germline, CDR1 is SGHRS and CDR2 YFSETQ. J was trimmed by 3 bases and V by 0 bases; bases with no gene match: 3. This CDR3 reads CASSLGGGRTDTQYF. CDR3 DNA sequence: TGCGCCAGCAGCTTGGGGGGCGGGAGGACAGATACGCAGTATTTT.

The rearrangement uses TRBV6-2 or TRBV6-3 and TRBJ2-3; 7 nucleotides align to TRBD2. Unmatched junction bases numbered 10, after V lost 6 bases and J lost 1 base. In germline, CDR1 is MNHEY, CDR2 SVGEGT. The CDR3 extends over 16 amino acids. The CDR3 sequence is CASSPSGAGRTDTQYF. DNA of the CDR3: TGTGCCAGCAGCCCTAGCGGAGCCGGGCGCACAGATACGCAGTATTTT.

This CDR3 reads CASSHLRFKGMSTDTQYF. The CDR3 nucleotides are TGTGCCAGCAGTCACCTCCGTTTCAAGGGGATGAGCACAGATACGCAGTATTTT. The chain carries TRBV6-6 and TRBJ2-3, with a weak D call TRBD1 (5 bases). Germline V lookup: CDR1 MNHNY, CDR2 SVGAGI (reference sequence). This CDR3 has 18 residues. V was pared by 5 bases and J by 0 bases, with 21 bases between.

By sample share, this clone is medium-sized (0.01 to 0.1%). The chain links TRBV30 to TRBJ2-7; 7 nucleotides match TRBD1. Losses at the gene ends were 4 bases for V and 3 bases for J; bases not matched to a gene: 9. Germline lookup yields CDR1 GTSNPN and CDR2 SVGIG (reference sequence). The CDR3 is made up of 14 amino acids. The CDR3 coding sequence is TGTGCCTGGAACGCCGGGACAGCACACTACGAGCAGTACTTC. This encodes CAWNAGTAHYEQYF.

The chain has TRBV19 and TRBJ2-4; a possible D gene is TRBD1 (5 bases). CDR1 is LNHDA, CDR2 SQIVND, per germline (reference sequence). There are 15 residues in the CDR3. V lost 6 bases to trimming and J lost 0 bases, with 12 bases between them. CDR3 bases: TGTGCCAGTAGAAAACAGGAGCTAGCCAAAAACATTCAGTACTTC. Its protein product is CASRKQELAKNIQYF.

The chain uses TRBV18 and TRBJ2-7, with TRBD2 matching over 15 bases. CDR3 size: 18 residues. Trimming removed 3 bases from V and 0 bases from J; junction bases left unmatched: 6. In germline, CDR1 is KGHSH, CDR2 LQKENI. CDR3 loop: CASSPPGLAGGSSYEQYF. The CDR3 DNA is TGTGCCAGCTCACCGCCGGGACTAGCGGGAGGTAGCTCCTACGAGCAGTACTTC.

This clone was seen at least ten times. CDR3 amino acids: CASSFNRVGGGYTF. The CDR3 region has the DNA TGTGCCAGCAGCTTTAACAGGGTGGGTGGAGGCTACACCTTC. The V call is TRBV5-4, the J call TRBJ1-2; a weak D match, TRBD1 (6 bases). The V and J ends lost 2 bases and 8 bases respectively, with 16 bases between them. CDR3 length: 14 amino acids. Germline V gives CDR1 SGHNT, CDR2 YYREEE (reference sequence).

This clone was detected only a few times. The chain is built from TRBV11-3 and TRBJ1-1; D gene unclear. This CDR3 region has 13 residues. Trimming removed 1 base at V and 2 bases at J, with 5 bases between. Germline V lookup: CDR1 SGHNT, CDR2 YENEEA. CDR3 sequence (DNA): TGTGCCAGCAGCTTAGGCGCAAACACTGAAGCTTTCTTT. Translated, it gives CASSLGANTEAFF.

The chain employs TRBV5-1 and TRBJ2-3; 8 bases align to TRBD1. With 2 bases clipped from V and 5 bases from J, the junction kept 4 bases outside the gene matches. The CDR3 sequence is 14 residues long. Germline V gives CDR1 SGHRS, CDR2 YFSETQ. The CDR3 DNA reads TGCGCCAGCAGCTTCAGGGGGCTTCAAGATACGCAGTATTTT. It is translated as CASSFRGLQDTQYF.

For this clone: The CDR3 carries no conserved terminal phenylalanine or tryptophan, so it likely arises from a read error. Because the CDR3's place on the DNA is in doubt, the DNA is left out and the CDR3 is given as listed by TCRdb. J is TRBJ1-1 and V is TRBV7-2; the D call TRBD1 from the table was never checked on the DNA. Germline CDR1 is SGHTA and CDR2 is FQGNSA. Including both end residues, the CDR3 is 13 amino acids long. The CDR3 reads CASSPQGPPSVFV.

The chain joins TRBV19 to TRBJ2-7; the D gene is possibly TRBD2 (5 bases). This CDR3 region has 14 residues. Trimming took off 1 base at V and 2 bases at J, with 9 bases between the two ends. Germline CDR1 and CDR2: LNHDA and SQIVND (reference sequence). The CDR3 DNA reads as TGTGCCAGTAGTATAGTTCGGGGAACCTACGAGCAGTACTTC. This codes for CASSIVRGTYEQYF. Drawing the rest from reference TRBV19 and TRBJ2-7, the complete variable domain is DGGITQSPKYLFRKEGQNVTLSCEQNLNHDAMYWYRQDPGQGLRLIYYSQIVNDFQKGDIAEGYSVSREKKESFPLTVTSAQKNPTAFYLCASSIVRGTYEQYFGPGTRLTVT.